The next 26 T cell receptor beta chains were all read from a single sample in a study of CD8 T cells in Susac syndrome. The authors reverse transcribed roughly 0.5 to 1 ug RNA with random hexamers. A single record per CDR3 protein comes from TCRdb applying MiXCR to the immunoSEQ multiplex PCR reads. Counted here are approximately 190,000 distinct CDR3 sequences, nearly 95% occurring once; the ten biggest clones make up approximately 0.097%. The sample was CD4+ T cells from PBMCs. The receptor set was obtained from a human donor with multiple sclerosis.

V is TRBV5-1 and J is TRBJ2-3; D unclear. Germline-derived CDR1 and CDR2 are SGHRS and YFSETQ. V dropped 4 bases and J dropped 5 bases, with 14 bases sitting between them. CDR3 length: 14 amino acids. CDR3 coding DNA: TGCGCCAGCAGCACCTCGACATTTGTAGATACGCAGTATTTT. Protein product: CASSTSTFVDTQYF.

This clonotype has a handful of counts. CDR3 nucleotides: TGTGCCAGCTCACCACCGGGCCAGGGCTCCTACGAGCAGTACTTC. It translates to CASSPPGQGSYEQYF. The rearrangement links TRBV18 to TRBJ2-7, with D perhaps matching TRBD1 (5 bases). The CDR3 length is 15 residues. Germline V gene lookup returns CDR1 KGHSH and CDR2 LQKENI. The V gene lost 0 bases and the J gene lost 0 bases, with 9 bases spanning the gap. Based on the CDR3 plus reference TRBV18 and TRBJ2-7, the full variable domain is NAGVMQNPRHLVRRRGQEARLRCSPMKGHSHVYWYRQLPEEGLKFMVYLQKENIIDESGMPKERFSAEFPKEGPSILRIQQVVRGDSAAYFCASSPPGQGSYEQYFGPGTRLTVT.

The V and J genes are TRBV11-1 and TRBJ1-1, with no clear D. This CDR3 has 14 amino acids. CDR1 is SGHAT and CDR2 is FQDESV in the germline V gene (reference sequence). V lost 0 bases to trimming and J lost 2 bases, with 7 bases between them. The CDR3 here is CASSLALANTEAFF. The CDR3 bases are TGTGCCAGCAGCTTAGCGTTGGCAAACACTGAAGCTTTCTTT. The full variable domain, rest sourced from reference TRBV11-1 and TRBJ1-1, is EAEVAQSPRYKITEKSQAVAFWCDPISGHATLYWYRQILGQGPELLVQFQDESVVDDSQLPKDRFSAERLKGVDSTLKIQPAELGDSAMYLCASSLALANTEAFFGQGTRLTVV.

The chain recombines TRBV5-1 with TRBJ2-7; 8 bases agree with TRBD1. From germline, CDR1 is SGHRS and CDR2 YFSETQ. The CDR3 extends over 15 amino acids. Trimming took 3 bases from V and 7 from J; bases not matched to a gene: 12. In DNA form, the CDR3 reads TGCGCCAGCAGCTCTGGACAGGGCTTGAGGAAAGAGCAGTACTTC. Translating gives CASSSGQGLRKEQYF.

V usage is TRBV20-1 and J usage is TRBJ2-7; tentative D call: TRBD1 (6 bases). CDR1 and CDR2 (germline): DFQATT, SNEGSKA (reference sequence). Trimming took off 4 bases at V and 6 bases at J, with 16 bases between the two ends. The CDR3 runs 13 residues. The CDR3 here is CSAILTGQGEQYF. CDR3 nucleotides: TGCAGTGCTATTCTGACAGGCCAAGGCGAGCAGTACTTC.

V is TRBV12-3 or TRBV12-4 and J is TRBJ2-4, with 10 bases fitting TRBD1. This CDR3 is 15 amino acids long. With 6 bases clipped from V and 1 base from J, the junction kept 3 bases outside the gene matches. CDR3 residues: CASRPGQGAKNIQYF. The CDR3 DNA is TGTGCCAGCAGACCGGGACAGGGGGCCAAAAACATTCAGTACTTC.

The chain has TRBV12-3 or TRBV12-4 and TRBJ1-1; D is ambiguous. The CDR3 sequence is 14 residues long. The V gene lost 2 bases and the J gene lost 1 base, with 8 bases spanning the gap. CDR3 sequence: CASSLYPANTEAFF. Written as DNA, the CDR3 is TGTGCCAGCAGTTTATACCCAGCGAACACTGAAGCTTTCTTT.

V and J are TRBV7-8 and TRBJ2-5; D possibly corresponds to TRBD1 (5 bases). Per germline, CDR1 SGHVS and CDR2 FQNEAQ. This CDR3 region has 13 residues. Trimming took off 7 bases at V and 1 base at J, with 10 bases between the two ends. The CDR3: CASNLDSQETQYF. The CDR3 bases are TGTGCCAGCAATCTAGACAGCCAAGAGACCCAGTACTTC. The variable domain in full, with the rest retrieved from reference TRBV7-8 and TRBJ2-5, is GAGVSQSPRYKVAKRGQDVALRCDPISGHVSLFWYQQALGQGPEFLTYFQNEAQLDKSGLPSDRFFAERPEGSVSTLKIQRTQQEDSAVYLCASNLDSQETQYFGPGTRLLVL.

CDR3 sequence (DNA): TGCGCCAGCACACCAGAACACGGAAAGAAACTGTTTTTT. It encodes CASTPEHGKKLFF. The chain links TRBV5-1 to TRBJ1-4, with no clear D. With 6 bases removed from V and 11 bases from J, the gap between germline ends came to 17 bases. The CDR3 extends over 13 amino acids. CDR1 SGHRS and CDR2 YFSETQ come from the germline V gene.

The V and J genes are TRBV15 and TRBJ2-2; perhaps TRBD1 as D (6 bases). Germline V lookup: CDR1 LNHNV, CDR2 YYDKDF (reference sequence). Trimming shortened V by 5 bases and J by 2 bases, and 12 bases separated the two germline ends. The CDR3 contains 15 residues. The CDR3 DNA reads TGTGCCACCAGCCTACAGGGTCCCAACACCGGGGAGCTGTTTTTT. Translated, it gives CATSLQGPNTGELFF.

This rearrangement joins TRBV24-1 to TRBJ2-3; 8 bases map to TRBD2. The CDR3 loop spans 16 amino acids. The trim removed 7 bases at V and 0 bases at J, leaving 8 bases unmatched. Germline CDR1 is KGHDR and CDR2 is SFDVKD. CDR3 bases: TGTGCCACCAGCGCGGGTACGGGAGGGAGCACAGATACGCAGTATTTT. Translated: CATSAGTGGSTDTQYF.

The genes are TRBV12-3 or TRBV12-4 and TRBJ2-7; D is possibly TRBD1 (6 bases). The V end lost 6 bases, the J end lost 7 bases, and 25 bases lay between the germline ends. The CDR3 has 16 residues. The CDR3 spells CASSKYLRPGQGEQYF. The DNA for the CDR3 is TGTGCCAGCAGCAAGTACCTGCGGCCCGGTCAGGGGGAGCAGTACTTC.

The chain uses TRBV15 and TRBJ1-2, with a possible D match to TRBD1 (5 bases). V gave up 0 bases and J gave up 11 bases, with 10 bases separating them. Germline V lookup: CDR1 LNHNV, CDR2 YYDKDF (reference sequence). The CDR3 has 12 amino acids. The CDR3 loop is CATSREVGAYTF. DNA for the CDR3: TGTGCCACCAGCAGAGAAGTAGGGGCTTACACCTTC. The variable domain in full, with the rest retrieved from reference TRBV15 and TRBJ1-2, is DAMVIQNPRYQVTQFGKPVTLSCSQTLNHNVMYWYQQKSSQAPKLLFHYYDKDFNNEADTPDNFQSRRPNTSFCFLDIRSPGLGDTAMYLCATSREVGAYTFGSGTRLTVV.

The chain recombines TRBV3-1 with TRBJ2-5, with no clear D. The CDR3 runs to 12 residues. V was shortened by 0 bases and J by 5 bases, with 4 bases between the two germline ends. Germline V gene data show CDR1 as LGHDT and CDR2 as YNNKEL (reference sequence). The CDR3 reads CASSQEHETQYF. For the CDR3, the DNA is TGTGCCAGCAGCCAAGAACACGAGACCCAGTACTTC.

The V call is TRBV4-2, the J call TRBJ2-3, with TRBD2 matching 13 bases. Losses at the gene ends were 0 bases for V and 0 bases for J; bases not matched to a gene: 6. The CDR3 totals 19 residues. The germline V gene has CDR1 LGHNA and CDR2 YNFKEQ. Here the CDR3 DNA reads TGTGCCAGCAGCCAAGATCGCCCGGGACTAGCGGGGAGCACAGATACGCAGTATTTT. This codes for CASSQDRPGLAGSTDTQYF.

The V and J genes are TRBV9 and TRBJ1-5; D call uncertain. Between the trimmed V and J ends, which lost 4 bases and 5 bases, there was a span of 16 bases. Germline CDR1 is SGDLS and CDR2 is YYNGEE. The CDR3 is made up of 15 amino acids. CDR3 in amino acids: CASSLGPETHQPQHF. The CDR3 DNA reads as TGTGCCAGCAGCTTAGGTCCCGAGACCCATCAGCCCCAGCATTTT.

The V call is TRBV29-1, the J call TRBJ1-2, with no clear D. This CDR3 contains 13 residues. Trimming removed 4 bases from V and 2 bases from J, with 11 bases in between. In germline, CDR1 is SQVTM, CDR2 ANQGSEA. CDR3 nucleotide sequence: TGCAGCGTTGCAGTTTGGGTGAACTATGGCTACACCTTC. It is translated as CSVAVWVNYGYTF.

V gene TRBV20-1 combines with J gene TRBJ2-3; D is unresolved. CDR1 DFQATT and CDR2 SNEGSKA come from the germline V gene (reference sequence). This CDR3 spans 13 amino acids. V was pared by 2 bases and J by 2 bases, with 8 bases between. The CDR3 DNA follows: TGCAGTGCTAGACAGCAGTACACAGATACGCAGTATTTT. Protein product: CSARQQYTDTQYF.

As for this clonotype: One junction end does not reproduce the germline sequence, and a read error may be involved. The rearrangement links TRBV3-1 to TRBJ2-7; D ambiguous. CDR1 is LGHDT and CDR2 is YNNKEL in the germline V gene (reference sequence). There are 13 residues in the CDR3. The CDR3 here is CASTQPGSYEQYF. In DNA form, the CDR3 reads TGTGCCAGCACCCAACCGGGCTCCTACGAGCAGTACTTC.

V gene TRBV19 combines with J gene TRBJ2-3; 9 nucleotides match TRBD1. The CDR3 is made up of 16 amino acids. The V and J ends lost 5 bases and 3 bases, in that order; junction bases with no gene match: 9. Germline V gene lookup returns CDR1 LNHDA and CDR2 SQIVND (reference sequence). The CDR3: CASSSGQGIETDTQYF. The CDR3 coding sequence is TGTGCCAGTAGTTCCGGACAGGGGATAGAAACAGATACGCAGTATTTT.

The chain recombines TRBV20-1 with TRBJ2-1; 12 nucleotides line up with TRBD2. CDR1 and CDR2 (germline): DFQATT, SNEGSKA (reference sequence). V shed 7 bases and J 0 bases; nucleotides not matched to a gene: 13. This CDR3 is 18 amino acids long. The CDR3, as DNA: TGCAGTGGGACTCTAGCGGGAGGGCGCGGAAGCTCCTACAATGAGCAGTTCTTC. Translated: CSGTLAGGRGSSYNEQFF.

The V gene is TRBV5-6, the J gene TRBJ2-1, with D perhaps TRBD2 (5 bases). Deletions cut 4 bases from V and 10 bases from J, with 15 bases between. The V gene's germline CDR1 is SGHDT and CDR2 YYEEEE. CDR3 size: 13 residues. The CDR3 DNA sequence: TGTGCCAGCAGCCCCTTAGTGAAGCGGGAGCAGTTCTTC. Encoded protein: CASSPLVKREQFF.

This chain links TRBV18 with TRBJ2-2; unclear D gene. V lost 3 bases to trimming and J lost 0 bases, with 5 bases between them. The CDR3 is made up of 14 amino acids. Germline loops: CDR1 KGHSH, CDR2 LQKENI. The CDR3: CASSPGSNTGELFF. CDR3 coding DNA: TGTGCCAGCTCACCGGGTTCGAACACCGGGGAGCTGTTTTTT.

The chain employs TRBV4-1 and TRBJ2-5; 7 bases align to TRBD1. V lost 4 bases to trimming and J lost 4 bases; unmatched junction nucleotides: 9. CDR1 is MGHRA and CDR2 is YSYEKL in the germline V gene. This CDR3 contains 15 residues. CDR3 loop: CASSPDRVGVETQYF. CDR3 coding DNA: TGCGCCAGCAGCCCCGACAGGGTGGGAGTAGAGACCCAGTACTTC.

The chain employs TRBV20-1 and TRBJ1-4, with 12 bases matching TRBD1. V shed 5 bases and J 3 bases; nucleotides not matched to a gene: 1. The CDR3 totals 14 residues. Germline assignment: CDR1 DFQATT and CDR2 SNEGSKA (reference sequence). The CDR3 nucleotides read TGCAGTGCTGGGACAGGGGGCCCTAATGAAAAACTGTTTTTT. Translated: CSAGTGGPNEKLFF.

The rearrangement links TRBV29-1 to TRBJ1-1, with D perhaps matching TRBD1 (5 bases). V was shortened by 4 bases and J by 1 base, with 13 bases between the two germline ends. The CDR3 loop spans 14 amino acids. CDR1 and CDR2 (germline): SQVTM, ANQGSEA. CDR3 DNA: TGCAGCGTTGGTTTCGGACAACAGAACACTGAAGCTTTCTTT. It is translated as CSVGFGQQNTEAFF.